These 20 T cell receptor beta chains came from one sample sequenced in a study of T cells in Graves' hyperthyroidism and ophthalmopathy. TCR beta CDR3 regions were amplified from RNA transcripts. The TCR CDR3 first-round RT-PCR relied on the HTBI primer set. TCRdb itself ran the multiplex PCR reads through MiXCR, one entry per CDR3 protein. The repertoire holds roughly 290,000 distinct CDR3 sequences, with about an eighth as singletons. The sample consisted of blood. The receptors were sampled from a woman aged 25 to 39 with Graves' hyperthyroidism that later progressed to Graves' ophthalmopathy.

This clonotype showed up many times. J is TRBJ2-7 and V is TRBV7-9, with D possibly matching TRBD1 (5 bases). V lost 5 bases, J lost 2 bases, and 19 bases lay in between. CDR1 and CDR2 from the germline V gene are SEHNR and FQNEAQ (reference sequence). CDR3 length: 16 amino acids. The CDR3 sequence: CASSHKDRGRAYEQYF. The CDR3 DNA reads as TGTGCCAGCAGCCATAAAGACAGAGGACGAGCCTACGAGCAGTACTTC.

This clonotype has a count of ten or more. The chain has TRBV28 and TRBJ2-1; D may be TRBD1 (6 bases). The CDR3 has 13 residues. The V and J ends lost 7 bases and 8 bases respectively, with 15 bases between them. CDR1 is MDHEN, CDR2 SYDVKM, per germline. In nucleotides, the CDR3 is TGTGCCAGCACCACCGGCCCAGGGGATGAGCAGTTCTTC. Translation: CASTTGPGDEQFF.

This clonotype was detected ten times or more. The chain recombines TRBV7-2 with TRBJ2-7; the D call may be TRBD1 or TRBD2 (5 bases each). V was trimmed by 6 bases and J by 3 bases, leaving 12 bases between them. This CDR3 is 13 amino acids long. CDR1 and CDR2 from the germline V gene are SGHTA and FQGNSA. CDR3 amino acids: CASSHGANYEQYF. CDR3 nucleotide sequence: TGTGCCAGCAGTCACGGGGCTAACTACGAGCAGTACTTC. Full variable domain (outside the CDR3, taken from reference TRBV7-2 and TRBJ2-7): GAGVSQSPSNKVTEKGKDVELRCDPISGHTALYWYRQSLGQGLEFLIYFQGNSAPDKSGLPSDRFSAERTGGSVSTLTIQRTQQEDSAVYLCASSHGANYEQYFGPGTRLTVT.

This clonotype was seen only a few times. CDR3 sequence reads: CASSLEVQGGYGYTF. As DNA, the CDR3 is TGCGCCAGCAGCTTGGAAGTGCAGGGGGGCTATGGCTACACCTTC. The chain carries TRBV5-1 and TRBJ1-2; 7 nucleotides line up with TRBD1. Germline CDR1 reads SGHRS; CDR2 reads YFSETQ. Trimming took 0 bases from V and 4 from J; bases not matched to a gene: 6. The CDR3 is 15 amino acids.

Comments on this clonotype: Possible read error: a much larger clone is one base away. The chain recombines TRBV7-9 with TRBJ2-1; possible D gene TRBD2, 6 bases. Germline V gene sequence: CDR1 SEHNR, CDR2 FQNEAQ (reference sequence). The V end was cut by 8 bases, the J end by 6 bases, with 11 bases between. The length of the CDR3 is 12 residues. The CDR3 coding sequence is TGTGCCAGCGCCTTCGGGGGCAATGAGCAGTTCTTC. Its translation is CASAFGGNEQFF.

Here the CDR3 reads CASSESRAAQYF. The CDR3 DNA reads as TGTGCCAGCAGTGAATCGCGGGCCGCGCAGTATTTT. The chain employs TRBV6-1 and TRBJ2-3; D perhaps matches TRBD2 (5 bases). In germline, CDR1 is MNHNS, CDR2 SASEGT. The CDR3 contains 12 residues. The ends were cut back, 2 bases at V and 10 bases at J, with 10 bases in the middle.

This clonotype was recorded many times. The rearrangement uses TRBV12-3 or TRBV12-4 and TRBJ1-1; the D is unclear. This CDR3 comprises 14 residues. The V gene lost 3 bases and the J gene lost 0 bases, with 8 bases spanning the gap. CDR3 region: CASSFARMNTEAFF. CDR3 nucleotide sequence: TGTGCCAGCAGTTTTGCACGAATGAACACTGAAGCTTTCTTT.

This clonotype was observed many times. V gene TRBV7-3 combines with J gene TRBJ2-3; 8 bases fit TRBD1. Germline V gene sequence: CDR1 SGHTA, CDR2 FQGTGA. V lost 4 bases and J lost 6; bases outside the gene matches: 12. The length of the CDR3 is 16 residues. The CDR3 spells CASSSGGSFTWDTQYF. The DNA for the CDR3 is TGTGCCAGCAGCTCAGGGGGCAGCTTCACATGGGATACGCAGTATTTT.

This clonotype occurred many times. The rearrangement joins TRBV6-2 or TRBV6-3 to TRBJ1-2, with TRBD1 as a possible D gene (5 bases). The CDR3 has 15 residues. The germline V and J ends were trimmed by 8 bases and 6 bases, with 22 bases remaining between them. CDR1 and CDR2 from the germline V gene are MNHEY and SVGEGT. The CDR3 loop is CASGATDGPPHGYTF. The DNA for the CDR3 is TGTGCCAGCGGGGCGACTGACGGGCCCCCCCATGGCTACACCTTC.

This clonotype was detected many times. V gene TRBV27 combines with J gene TRBJ2-1; the match to TRBD2 covers 11 bases. The CDR3 loop spans 14 amino acids. J gave up 7 bases and V 5 bases, and 4 bases lay outside the gene matches. The germline CDR1 and CDR2 sequences are MNHEY and SMNVEV (reference sequence). This CDR3 is CASSISGRANEQFF. In DNA, the CDR3 is TGTGCCAGCAGTATTAGCGGGAGGGCGAATGAGCAGTTCTTC.

This clonotype was detected a few times. V is TRBV6-1 and J is TRBJ2-7; 7 bases match TRBD1. Looked up from germline, CDR1 is MNHNS and CDR2 is SASEGT. The CDR3 spans 16 residues. Unmatched junction bases numbered 7, after V lost 0 bases and J lost 2 bases. This chain's CDR3 is CASSEAKGAGTYEQYF. DNA for the CDR3: TGTGCCAGCAGTGAAGCCAAGGGGGCGGGCACCTACGAGCAGTACTTC.

The V and J genes are TRBV9 and TRBJ1-1, with D unclear. V dropped 0 bases and J dropped 6 bases, with 6 bases sitting between them. This CDR3 contains 12 residues. The germline V gene has CDR1 SGDLS and CDR2 YYNGEE. The CDR3 nucleotides read TGTGCCAGCAGCGTAGTCATCCCTGAAGCTTTCTTT. It encodes CASSVVIPEAFF.

In regard to this clonotype: Being one base from a much bigger clone, this may be a read error. The DNA for the CDR3 is TGTGCCAGCAGCGTAGGACTAGCGGGGTTCACAGATACGCAGTATTTT. Residues: CASSVGLAGFTDTQYF. The rearrangement uses TRBV9 and TRBJ2-3; 11 bases match TRBD2. The CDR3 is 16 residues long. Germline V lookup: CDR1 SGDLS, CDR2 YYNGEE. With V trimmed by 0 bases and J by 2 bases, 2 bases remained unmatched. The full variable domain, completed using reference TRBV9 and TRBJ2-3, is DSGVTQTPKHLITATGQRVTLRCSPRSGDLSVYWYQQSLDQGLQFLIQYYNGEERAKGNILERFSAQQFPDLHSELNLSSLELGDSALYFCASSVGLAGFTDTQYFGPGTRLTVL.

This clonotype was counted many times. The rearrangement uses TRBV7-9 and TRBJ1-1; 7 bases are a match to TRBD1. CDR1 SEHNR and CDR2 FQNEAQ come from the germline V gene (reference sequence). After removal of 5 bases from V and 4 bases from J, the junction contained 7 bases not matched to a gene. The CDR3 length is 14 residues. CDR3 protein: CASSPDRIITEAFF. CDR3 DNA: TGTGCCAGCAGCCCGGACAGGATAATCACTGAAGCTTTCTTT.

The table lists this clonotype with many counts. The chain employs TRBV7-9 and TRBJ2-1; D ambiguous. CDR1 is SEHNR, CDR2 FQNEAQ, per germline (reference sequence). This CDR3 is built from 15 residues. Trimming removed 5 bases at V and 9 bases at J, with 20 bases between. The CDR3 here is CASSPPAPPVGEQFF. CDR3 coding DNA: TGTGCCAGCAGCCCACCGGCCCCACCGGTGGGTGAGCAGTTCTTC.

This clonotype was counted ten times or more. The V gene is TRBV27, the J gene TRBJ1-2; TRBD1 matches 7 bases. This CDR3 has 15 amino acids. Trimming removed 2 bases from V and 7 bases from J; junction bases left unmatched: 10. Germline V gives CDR1 MNHEY, CDR2 SMNVEV (reference sequence). The CDR3 here is CASSLETGPRSGYTF. CDR3 bases: TGTGCCAGCAGTTTAGAGACAGGGCCTAGGAGTGGCTACACCTTC.

There are many counts of this clonotype. The chain links TRBV11-1 to TRBJ2-2; D gene ambiguous. Germline values: CDR1 SGHAT, CDR2 FQDESV (reference sequence). V lost 4 bases and J 6 bases, leaving 12 bases between the germline ends. The CDR3 runs to 14 residues. CDR3 sequence (DNA): TGTGCCAGCAGCTCCCAGCCCTACTCCGGGGAGCTGTTTTTT. It encodes CASSSQPYSGELFF.

This clonotype was recorded a few times. The J gene is TRBJ2-3, the V gene TRBV19; D may be TRBD2 (6 bases). Germline lookup yields CDR1 LNHDA and CDR2 SQIVND (reference sequence). Trimming stripped 3 bases from V and 2 bases from J, with 12 bases between. This CDR3 comprises 15 residues. In DNA form, the CDR3 reads TGTGCCAGTAGTATCTCTAGCGTCCTCACAGATACGCAGTATTTT. It translates to CASSISSVLTDTQYF.

In this sample, this clonotype turned up many times. The chain joins TRBV20-1 to TRBJ2-2; maybe TRBD1 (6 bases). The CDR3 has 13 residues. Germline CDR1 and CDR2: DFQATT and SNEGSKA (reference sequence). Between the trimmed V and J ends, which lost 5 bases and 2 bases, there was a span of 9 bases. The CDR3 region has the DNA TGCAGTGCTGGGGGACATAACACCGGGGAGCTGTTTTTT. As protein: CSAGGHNTGELFF.

This sequence joins TRBV4-2 and TRBJ2-1; 14 positions agree with TRBD2. This CDR3 comprises 17 residues. The V and J ends lost 2 bases and 7 bases, in that order; junction bases with no gene match: 7. CDR1 and CDR2 (germline): LGHNA, YNFKEQ. CDR3 in DNA: TGTGCCAGCAGCCAACCTCCGGGACTAGCGGGAGAGAATGAGCAGTTCTTC. It translates to CASSQPPGLAGENEQFF.